Listed below are T cell receptor beta chains from one sample, sequenced in a study of a mutant IDH1 vaccine in newly diagnosed glioma. No antigen is known for these receptors. Using immunoSEQ multiplex PCR, the repertoire was profiled, and TCRdb retains in-frame clones only, with some absent. This sample yields 55,000 to 65,000 clones, of which around three quarters are seen a single time; 5% to 6% belongs to the top ten. The sequences come from PBMCs, collected from a glioma patient whose treatment included an IDH1 peptide vaccine. Every receptor here comes from a man aged 50 to 59 with glioma. Each CDR3 is given with its conserved first and last residue. The order of the fields is CDR3 DNA, CDR3 protein, D gene, CDR3 length, J gene, clone size, V gene. The D gene is left open where the match is weak. Clone size appears in some rows only: once, few, many, or a class for an expanded clone.

DNA: TGTGCCAGCTCGGGGCAGGGGAAGGGTAATTCACCCCTCCACTTT; CDR3: CASSGQGKGNSPLHF; D: .; length: 15; J: TRBJ1-6; size: .; V: TRBV18
DNA: TGTGCCAGCAGTAAACTAGCGGGGAGAGAGACCCAGTACTTC; CDR3: CASSKLAGRETQYF; D: TRBD2; length: 14; J: TRBJ2-5; size: .; V: TRBV27
DNA: TGTGCCAGCAGCGTAGGGTGGGGAGCGGGGGGGCAGAATGAGCAGTTCTTC; CDR3: CASSVGWGAGGQNEQFF; D: TRBD2; length: 17; J: TRBJ2-1; size: once; V: TRBV9
DNA: TGCGCCAGCAGCTTGAACAGGGACACTGAAGCTTTCTTT; CDR3: CASSLNRDTEAFF; D: .; length: 13; J: TRBJ1-1; size: .; V: TRBV5-1
DNA: TGCAGCGTCCTTAGGGGGATGGGGTTGTTAGATACGCAGTATTTT; CDR3: CSVLRGMGLLDTQYF; D: .; length: 15; J: TRBJ2-3; size: .; V: TRBV29-1
DNA: TGTGCCAGCAGCGACCGACCGGGACAGGGGATATCACTGAGTGGCTACACCTTC; CDR3: CASSDRPGQGISLSGYTF; D: TRBD1; length: 18; J: TRBJ1-2; size: .; V: TRBV9
DNA: TGTGCCAGCAGCTCCCGGTTGGGGACTATTAACACCGGGGAGCTGTTTTTT; CDR3: CASSSRLGTINTGELFF; D: TRBD2; length: 17; J: TRBJ2-2; size: .; V: TRBV7-2
DNA: TGCGCCAGCAGCCAAGATCCCAGGGGCATAGATACGCAGTATTTT; CDR3: CASSQDPRGIDTQYF; D: .; length: 15; J: TRBJ2-3; size: .; V: TRBV4-1
DNA: TGCGCCAGCAGCATTTATAGCGGGGGGCAAGAGACCCAGTACTTC; CDR3: CASSIYSGGQETQYF; D: TRBD2; length: 15; J: TRBJ2-5; size: few; V: TRBV5-1
DNA: TGTGCCAGCAGTGCACCCCGGGTCAAGCAGTACTTC; CDR3: CASSAPRVKQYF; D: .; length: 12; J: TRBJ2-7; size: .; V: TRBV25-1
DNA: TGCGCCAGCAGCTTGGATCACAGTAGCCAGACCCAGTACTTC; CDR3: CASSLDHSSQTQYF; D: .; length: 14; J: TRBJ2-5; size: .; V: TRBV5-1
DNA: TGTGCCAGTAGGAATCGGGGGGGCACAGATACGCAGTATTTT; CDR3: CASRNRGGTDTQYF; D: TRBD2; length: 14; J: TRBJ2-3; size: few; V: TRBV19
DNA: TGTGCCAGTAGTATAGGAGGGGTAGCGTACACTGAAGCTTTCTTT; CDR3: CASSIGGVAYTEAFF; D: .; length: 15; J: TRBJ1-1; size: .; V: TRBV19
DNA: TGCAGCGTTCTTGGGGCTTCGAACACTGAAGCTTTCTTT; CDR3: CSVLGASNTEAFF; D: .; length: 13; J: TRBJ1-1; size: .; V: TRBV29-1
DNA: TGTGCCATCACCCCAGGGGAGGTGAGGGGAGAGACCCAGTACTTC; CDR3: CAITPGEVRGETQYF; D: .; length: 15; J: TRBJ2-5; size: .; V: TRBV10-3
DNA: TGCGCCAGCAGCTTTCCAAAAGAGAGCTCCTACGAGCAGTACTTC; CDR3: CASSFPKESSYEQYF; D: .; length: 15; J: TRBJ2-7; size: once; V: TRBV5-1
DNA: TGTGCCAGCAGGGGGACAGGGGGCTCCTACGAGCAGTACTTC; CDR3: CASRGTGGSYEQYF; D: TRBD1; length: 14; J: TRBJ2-7; size: few; V: TRBV6-5
DNA: TGTGCCAGCTCCAGGGGAACAGATACGCAGTATTTT; CDR3: CASSRGTDTQYF; D: .; length: 12; J: TRBJ2-3; size: .; V: TRBV6-5
DNA: TGTGCCAGTAGTCTTTCAGGAGAAATTAATGATAAACTGTTTTTT; CDR3: CASSLSGEINDKLFF; D: .; length: 15; J: TRBJ1-4; size: .; V: TRBV19
DNA: TGTGCCAGCAGTGCAGGACAGACCCGCTTTGGCTACACCTTC; CDR3: CASSAGQTRFGYTF; D: .; length: 14; J: TRBJ1-2; size: few; V: TRBV6-4
DNA: TGTGCCAGCAGCTTAGGGTTCGCAGGGCAAGAGACCCAGTACTTC; CDR3: CASSLGFAGQETQYF; D: .; length: 15; J: TRBJ2-5; size: .; V: TRBV7-2
DNA: TGTGCCAGCAGCTTGGTAGCCTCTGGGGCCAACGTCCTGACTTTC; CDR3: CASSLVASGANVLTF; D: .; length: 15; J: TRBJ2-6; size: .; V: TRBV5-8
DNA: TGTGCCAGCAGCGTAGGGCAGGGGGCAGGAAATTCACCCCTCCACTTT; CDR3: CASSVGQGAGNSPLHF; D: TRBD1; length: 16; J: TRBJ1-6; size: .; V: TRBV9
DNA: TGTGCCAGCAGCCAAGATTTAAATCGGCTGGGCCAAGAGACCCAGTACTTC; CDR3: CASSQDLNRLGQETQYF; D: .; length: 17; J: TRBJ2-5; size: .; V: TRBV14
DNA: TGTGCCAGCAGCCTAGACTACGAGCAGTACTTC; CDR3: CASSLDYEQYF; D: .; length: 11; J: TRBJ2-7; size: .; V: TRBV7-2
DNA: TGCGCCAGCAGCTTGGCGGGGGGCCCGCTGCACGAGCAGTACTTC; CDR3: CASSLAGGPLHEQYF; D: .; length: 15; J: TRBJ2-7; size: .; V: TRBV5-1
DNA: TGTGCCAGCAGCCAATTACTAGCGGGAGTTTACGAGCAGTACTTC; CDR3: CASSQLLAGVYEQYF; D: TRBD2; length: 15; J: TRBJ2-7; size: .; V: TRBV4-2
DNA: TGTGCCAGCAGTGACGGTGTCTCTGGGTACAATGAGCAGTTCTTC; CDR3: CASSDGVSGYNEQFF; D: .; length: 15; J: TRBJ2-1; size: .; V: TRBV6-4
DNA: TGCGCCAGCGCGACAGGGGATGGCTACACCTTC; CDR3: CASATGDGYTF; D: TRBD1; length: 11; J: TRBJ1-2; size: .; V: TRBV10-2
DNA: TGCGCCAGCAGCCAAGATAGGGGACAGTGGGAGGTCAATCAGCCCCAGCATTTT; CDR3: CASSQDRGQWEVNQPQHF; D: TRBD1; length: 18; J: TRBJ1-5; size: .; V: TRBV4-3
DNA: TGCGCCAGCAGCTCTCGAAGCGGGAACACTGAAGCTTTCTTT; CDR3: CASSSRSGNTEAFF; D: .; length: 14; J: TRBJ1-1; size: .; V: TRBV5-1
DNA: TGCGCCAGCAGCTTGGGACGGGATAGCAATCAGCCCCAGCATTTT; CDR3: CASSLGRDSNQPQHF; D: .; length: 15; J: TRBJ1-5; size: .; V: TRBV5-1
DNA: TGTGCCAGCAGCCCCAACAGGGGGCTGTGGACCGGGGAGCTGTTTTTT; CDR3: CASSPNRGLWTGELFF; D: TRBD1; length: 16; J: TRBJ2-2; size: .; V: TRBV7-2
DNA: TGTGCCAGCAGTACCCGACAGGGTCCCCACCTCACAGATACGCAGTATTTT; CDR3: CASSTRQGPHLTDTQYF; D: TRBD1; length: 17; J: TRBJ2-3; size: .; V: TRBV6-7
DNA: TGCGCCAGCAGCCAAGAGGGAGCGGGGAAGTTCTTC; CDR3: CASSQEGAGKFF; D: TRBD2; length: 12; J: TRBJ2-1; size: few; V: TRBV4-1
DNA: TGTGCCAGCAGTAACACAGGGGGCCCTGGCTACACCTTC; CDR3: CASSNTGGPGYTF; D: TRBD1; length: 13; J: TRBJ1-2; size: .; V: TRBV2
DNA: TGTGCCAGCAGGAGGGGGGGAGGGGAGACCCAGTACTTC; CDR3: CASRRGGGETQYF; D: .; length: 13; J: TRBJ2-5; size: .; V: TRBV7-2
DNA: TGTGCCAGCAGTGTGACAGGGGGCAGGGAGCAGTACTTC; CDR3: CASSVTGGREQYF; D: TRBD1; length: 13; J: TRBJ2-7; size: few; V: TRBV25-1
DNA: TGTGCCAGCAGTGAATTCGTCAGGGCGGCTAACTATGGCTACACCTTC; CDR3: CASSEFVRAANYGYTF; D: .; length: 16; J: TRBJ1-2; size: once; V: TRBV6-1
DNA: TGTGCCAGCAGGGGACAGGGACGGAACGAAAAATTGTTTTTT; CDR3: CASRGQGRNEKLFF; D: TRBD1; length: 14; J: TRBJ1-4; size: .; V: TRBV9
DNA: TGTGCCAGCAGCTTGTCAGGCGTGCTCTACGAGCAGTACTTC; CDR3: CASSLSGVLYEQYF; D: .; length: 14; J: TRBJ2-7; size: .; V: TRBV5-6
DNA: TGTGCCAGCAGCCCCGGGACTAGCGGGGGGTACGAGCAGTACTTC; CDR3: CASSPGTSGGYEQYF; D: TRBD2; length: 15; J: TRBJ2-7; size: few; V: TRBV5-6
DNA: TGTGCCAGCAGTTACTCCGAGGGGGGGCAGAATGAAAAACTGTTTTTT; CDR3: CASSYSEGGQNEKLFF; D: .; length: 16; J: TRBJ1-4; size: .; V: TRBV6-5
DNA: TGTGCCATCAGTGGGAGACTAGCGGGGGGCTCAGATACGCAGTATTTT; CDR3: CAISGRLAGGSDTQYF; D: TRBD2; length: 16; J: TRBJ2-3; size: few; V: TRBV10-3
DNA: TGTGCCATCAGTGGGGCCGGGACTAGCGGAGAGGAGCAGTTCTTC; CDR3: CAISGAGTSGEEQFF; D: TRBD2; length: 15; J: TRBJ2-1; size: .; V: TRBV10-3
DNA: TGTGCCAGCAGTTTATCCAGATCAGGGGGCCCCTACAATGAGCAGTTCTTC; CDR3: CASSLSRSGGPYNEQFF; D: TRBD1; length: 17; J: TRBJ2-1; size: .; V: TRBV27
DNA: TGCAGCGTTGAATACAGGGTCGACACTGAAGCTTTCTTT; CDR3: CSVEYRVDTEAFF; D: .; length: 13; J: TRBJ1-1; size: .; V: TRBV29-1
DNA: TGTGCCAGCTCACCACCGGGCAGGGGAAGGGATCAGCCCCAGCATTTT; CDR3: CASSPPGRGRDQPQHF; D: .; length: 16; J: TRBJ1-5; size: .; V: TRBV18
DNA: TGTGCCTGGATAGAAGCGGGGGGCTCCTACAATGAGCAGTTCTTC; CDR3: CAWIEAGGSYNEQFF; D: TRBD2; length: 15; J: TRBJ2-1; size: .; V: TRBV30
DNA: TGCAGCGTTGGGGTCGGAACTGAAGCTTTCTTT; CDR3: CSVGVGTEAFF; D: .; length: 11; J: TRBJ1-1; size: few; V: TRBV29-1
DNA: TGCGCCAGCAGCCAAGATCAAAACACCTACAATGAGCAGTTCTTC; CDR3: CASSQDQNTYNEQFF; D: .; length: 15; J: TRBJ2-1; size: .; V: TRBV4-1
DNA: TGTGCCAGCAATTGGATGGGTAGCTATGGCTACACCTTC; CDR3: CASNWMGSYGYTF; D: .; length: 13; J: TRBJ1-2; size: .; V: TRBV7-2
DNA: TGTGCCATCAGTATGGACGGAGGAAACACCATATATTTT; CDR3: CAISMDGGNTIYF; D: .; length: 13; J: TRBJ1-3; size: .; V: TRBV10-3
DNA: TGTGCCAGTAGCCCGGGGGGGGTAGAGTACTCCTACGAGCAGTACTTC; CDR3: CASSPGGVEYSYEQYF; D: TRBD2; length: 16; J: TRBJ2-7; size: .; V: TRBV19
DNA: TGTGCCAGCAGTCCGTCGACAGGGGGGTCCGTCACTGAAGCTTTCTTT; CDR3: CASSPSTGGSVTEAFF; D: TRBD1; length: 16; J: TRBJ1-1; size: .; V: TRBV27
DNA: TGTGCCAGCAGTGTTTCGGGTAATGGAAACACCATATATTTT; CDR3: CASSVSGNGNTIYF; D: .; length: 14; J: TRBJ1-3; size: .; V: TRBV2
DNA: TGCAGCGCCCTAGGGGGACAGGAGTCCCAATACTTC; CDR3: CSALGGQESQYF; D: TRBD1; length: 12; J: TRBJ2-7; size: once; V: TRBV29-1